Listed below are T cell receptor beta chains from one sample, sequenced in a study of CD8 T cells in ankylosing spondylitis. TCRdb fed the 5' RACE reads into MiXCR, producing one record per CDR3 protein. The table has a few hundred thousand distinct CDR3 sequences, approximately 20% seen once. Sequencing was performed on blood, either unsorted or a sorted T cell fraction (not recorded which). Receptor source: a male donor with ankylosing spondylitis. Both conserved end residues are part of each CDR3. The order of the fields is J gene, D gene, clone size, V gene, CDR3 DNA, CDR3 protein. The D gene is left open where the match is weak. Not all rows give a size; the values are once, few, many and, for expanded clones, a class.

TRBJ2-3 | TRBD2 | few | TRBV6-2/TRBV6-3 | TGTGCCAGCAGTTCGTTAAGAGCTAGCGGCACCCGCACAGATACGCAGTATTTT | CASSSLRASGTRTDTQYF
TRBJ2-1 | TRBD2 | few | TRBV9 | TGTGCCAGCAGCGCTGGACTAGCGGGAGTTTTGAATGAGCAGTTCTTC | CASSAGLAGVLNEQFF
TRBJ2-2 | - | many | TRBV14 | TGTGCCAGCAGCCAAGACCGCAGCCCGGGGTACACCGGGGAGCTGTTTTTT | CASSQDRSPGYTGELFF
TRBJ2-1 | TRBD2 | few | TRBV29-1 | TGCAGCGTTCAGATTAGCGGGACCCCCCCCTACAATGAGCAGTTCTTC | CSVQISGTPPYNEQFF
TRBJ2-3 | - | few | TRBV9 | TGTGCCAGCAGCGTAACGGGGTGGAGCACAGATACGCAGTATTTT | CASSVTGWSTDTQYF
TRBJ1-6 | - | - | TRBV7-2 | TGTGCCAGCAGCGCCTACAGGGATTCACCCCTCCACTTT | CASSAYRDSPLHF
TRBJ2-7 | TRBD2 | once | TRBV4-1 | TGCGCCAGCAGCCAGCCGACTAGCGGGAGTTTCTACGAGCAGTACTTC | CASSQPTSGSFYEQYF
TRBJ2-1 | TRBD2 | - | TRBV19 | TGTGCCAGTAGTACGAGGGGAGGGATATACAATGAGCAGTTCTTC | CASSTRGGIYNEQFF
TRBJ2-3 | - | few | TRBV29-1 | TGCAGCGTTGACGGGGGCCTAATCACAGATACGCAGTATTTT | CSVDGGLITDTQYF
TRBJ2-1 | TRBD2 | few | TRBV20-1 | TGCAGTGGCCTCAGTAGCGGGGCGGGATCCTACAATGAGCAGTTCTTC | CSGLSSGAGSYNEQFF
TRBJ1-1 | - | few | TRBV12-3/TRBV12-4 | TGTGCCAGCAGTTTACGGGGGGCCCTTCAACTTGAAGCTTTCTTT | CASSLRGALQLEAFF
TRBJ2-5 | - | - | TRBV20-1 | TGCAGTGCTAGAGATGGAGGGCAAGGGGCGGGAGAGACCCAGTACTTC | CSARDGGQGAGETQYF
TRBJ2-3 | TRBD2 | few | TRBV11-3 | TGTGCCAGCAGCCCGGGACTAATTGCGGATACGCAGTATTTT | CASSPGLIADTQYF
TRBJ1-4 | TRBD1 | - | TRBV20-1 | TGCAGTGCCGCCCAACCGCACAGGGGGCGGAACGAAAAACTGTTTTTT | CSAAQPHRGRNEKLFF
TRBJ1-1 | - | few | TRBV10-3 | TGTGCCACCCAGGGGTCGTATGAAGCTTTCTTT | CATQGSYEAFF
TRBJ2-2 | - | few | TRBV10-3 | TGTGCCATCAGTGGCCCCTTCGGGGGCGTCACCGGGGAGCTGTTTTTT | CAISGPFGGVTGELFF
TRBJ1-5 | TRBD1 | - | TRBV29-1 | TGCAGCGTTGAAGATCCCCCCCCGGACAGGGAACTTTATAGCAATCAGCCCCAGCATTTT | CSVEDPPPDRELYSNQPQHF
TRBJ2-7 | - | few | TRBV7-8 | TGTGCCAGCAGCTTTCAACCATCCTACGAGCAGTACTTC | CASSFQPSYEQYF
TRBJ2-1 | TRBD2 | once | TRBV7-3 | TGTGCCACCAGCCGCTCCAGCGGGAGGGCCTACAATGAGCAGTTCTTC | CATSRSSGRAYNEQFF
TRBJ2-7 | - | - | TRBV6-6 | TGTGCCAGCAGTTACGTGGGATCCTACGAGCAGTACTTC | CASSYVGSYEQYF
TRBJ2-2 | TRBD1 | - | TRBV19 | TGTGCCAGTAACACCGGGACAGGGGTTGGCGGGGAGCTGTTTTTT | CASNTGTGVGGELFF
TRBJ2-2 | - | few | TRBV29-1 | TGCAGCGAGGCGACGGACACCGGGGAGCTGTTTTTT | CSEATDTGELFF
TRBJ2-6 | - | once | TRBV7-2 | TGTGCCAGCAGCTTAGCGTCGGGGTACTCTGGGGCCAACGTCCTGACTTTC | CASSLASGYSGANVLTF
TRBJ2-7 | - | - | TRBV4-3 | TGCGCCAGCAGCCAGGGGTTTGGGACGGGTTCCTCCTACGAGCAGTACTTC | CASSQGFGTGSSYEQYF
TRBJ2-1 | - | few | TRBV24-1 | TGTGCCACCAGTGACTGGACCGTGTCCAATGAGCAGTTCTTC | CATSDWTVSNEQFF
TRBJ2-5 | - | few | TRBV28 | TGTGCCAGCACCCTGGAAAGGGGCTATGTTGTGACCCAGTACTTC | CASTLERGYVVTQYF
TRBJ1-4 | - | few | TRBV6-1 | TGTGCCAGCAGTGGGGCGGGACACCGTTCAACTAATGAAAAACTGTTTTTT | CASSGAGHRSTNEKLFF
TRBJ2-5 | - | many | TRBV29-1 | TGCAGCGTTGAAGCCGCTGCGGGGTGGGAGACCCAGTACTTC | CSVEAAAGWETQYF